Listed below are T cell receptor beta chains from one sample, sequenced in a study of shared clonotypes between healthy human individuals. The table came from immunoSEQ multiplex PCR; TCRdb's copy has only in-frame clones and leaves some out. The sample shows about 2.2 million clones, 85% to 95% of them seen only once. Sequencing was performed on naive CD8+ T cells from PBMCs. The source is a young man in good health. Some clones in this sample may be carry-over from other donors' samples. The CDR3 runs from the conserved cysteine through the conserved F or W. The D gene is left open where the match is weak.

-	TRBV28	TRBJ2-7	15	TGTGCCAGCAGTTTAGCCCGCGGGCTCTCCTACGAGCAGTACTTC	CASSLARGLSYEQYF
-	TRBV15	TRBJ1-1	15	TGTGCCACCAGCAGAGACTCGTTAGTGAACACTGAAGCTTTCTTT	CATSRDSLVNTEAFF
TRBD1	TRBV6-5	TRBJ2-1	15	TGTGCCAGCAGTTACCGACAGGGGGGCTACAATGAGCAGTTCTTC	CASSYRQGGYNEQFF
-	TRBV11-2	TRBJ2-7	14	TGTGCCAGCAGCTTGGGGGGACACTCCTACGAGCAGTACTTC	CASSLGGHSYEQYF
-	TRBV29-1	TRBJ2-7	13	TGCAGCGTTGGAGGGGGGAGCTCCTACGAGCAGTACTTC	CSVGGGSSYEQYF
TRBD1	TRBV28	TRBJ2-5	14	TGTGCCAGCAGCTTTGAGGGGGCGGGAGAGACCCAGTACTTC	CASSFEGAGETQYF
-	TRBV11-2	TRBJ2-1	16	TGTGCCAGCAGCCGGGGGGTGACAGGCCCCTACAATGAGCAGTTCTTC	CASSRGVTGPYNEQFF
TRBD2	TRBV7-9	TRBJ2-5	16	TGTGCCAGCAGCTTTATTAGGTCGGGGGGTCTAGAGACCCAGTACTTC	CASSFIRSGGLETQYF
-	TRBV7-2	TRBJ1-3	17	TGTGCCAGCAGCTGGACCCCTGCGGTGGACTCTGGAAACACCATATATTTT	CASSWTPAVDSGNTIYF
TRBD2	TRBV28	TRBJ2-3	18	TGTGCCAGCAGTCCCCAAATCTGGCGGGAGGGCGTAATAGATACGCAGTATTTT	CASSPQIWREGVIDTQYF
-	TRBV2	TRBJ2-7	13	TGTGCCAGCAGCGCTTCACAGGGTAACGAGCAGTACTTC	CASSASQGNEQYF
-	TRBV21-1	TRBJ2-2	15	TGTGCCAGCAGCTATTATAGCGGGAGCGCCGGGGAGCTGTTTTTT	CASSYYSGSAGELFF